A single sample is the source of the 26 T cell receptor beta chains below, sequenced in a study of shared clonotypes between healthy human individuals. Using immunoSEQ multiplex PCR, the repertoire was profiled, and TCRdb retains in-frame clones only, with some absent. This sample has around 1 million clones, with more than 75% found just once. The sequenced sample consisted of memory CD4+ T cells sorted from blood. Subset: CD45RA-negative fraction. Receptors were obtained from a man between 18 and 35 years old in good health.

The CDR3 nucleotides read TGTGCCAGCAGCTTAGGTTTCGGGGGCACCACCGGGGAGCTGTTTTTT. Its protein product is CASSLGFGGTTGELFF. The chain couples TRBV7-6 to TRBJ2-2; D is tentatively TRBD1 or TRBD2 (6 bases each). The CDR3 is 16 amino acids. Between the trimmed V and J ends, which lost 1 base and 4 bases, there was a span of 13 bases. Per germline, CDR1 SGHVS and CDR2 FNYEAQ.

The gene calls are TRBV19 and TRBJ2-2, with 8 bases matching TRBD1. V trimming: 4 bases; J trimming: 5 bases; junction bases outside the gene matches: 12. From germline, CDR1 is LNHDA and CDR2 SQIVND (reference sequence). The CDR3 loop spans 17 amino acids. In DNA, the CDR3 is TGTGCCAGTAGTACTTCAGACGGACAGGGATGGACCGGGGAGCTGTTTTTT. This encodes CASSTSDGQGWTGELFF.

The chain is built from TRBV11-2 and TRBJ2-2; D is perhaps TRBD2 (5 bases). V was pared by 1 base and J by 0 bases, with 12 bases between. This CDR3 contains 17 residues. Germline V gene lookup returns CDR1 SGHAT and CDR2 FQNNGV. CDR3 bases: TGTGCCAGCAGCTTAGGAGGGTTCTTCGCGAACACCGGGGAGCTGTTTTTT. Protein sequence: CASSLGGFFANTGELFF.

The chain is built from TRBV5-1 and TRBJ2-2, with TRBD2 identical over 9 bases. The CDR3 sequence is 14 residues long. The germline V gene has CDR1 SGHRS and CDR2 YFSETQ. The V segment lost 5 bases and the J segment 5 bases; nucleotides outside the gene matches: 4. CDR3 sequence reads: CASRASGTTGELFF. In DNA, the CDR3 is TGCGCCAGCAGGGCTAGCGGGACAACCGGGGAGCTGTTTTTT.

To note about this clone: Different DNA sequences within this sample yield the same CDR3. The chain is built from TRBV18 and TRBJ2-7; D not resolved. Germline V lookup: CDR1 KGHSH, CDR2 LQKENI. This CDR3 contains 14 residues. Trimming left V 3 bases short and J 2 bases short, with 11 bases between. The chain's CDR3 is CASSPPAATYEQYF. The CDR3 DNA is TGTGCCAGCTCACCTCCCGCAGCTACCTACGAGCAGTACTTC.

The rearrangement joins TRBV25-1 to TRBJ2-2; 10 nucleotides align to TRBD2. V lost 10 bases, J lost 7 bases, and 6 bases stayed unmatched. Germline V gene sequence: CDR1 MGHDK, CDR2 SYGVNS. The CDR3 runs to 13 residues. CDR3 region: CATQRGGSGELFF. The CDR3 DNA reads TGTGCCACCCAGCGGGGGGGGAGCGGGGAGCTGTTTTTT.

As concerns this clone: The sample carries other DNA sequences with the same CDR3. The rearrangement uses TRBV2 and TRBJ1-2; no definite D call. The CDR3 contains 11 residues. V shed 4 bases and J shed 6 bases, with 6 bases lying between them. Germline CDR1 reads SNHLY; CDR2 reads FYNNEI. DNA for the CDR3: TGTGCCAGCAGTGTAAGGGATGGCTACACCTTC. Translated, it gives CASSVRDGYTF.

This chain uses TRBV7-2 with TRBJ2-1, with D uncertain. Germline V gene sequence: CDR1 SGHTA, CDR2 FQGNSA. The CDR3 covers 12 residues. Trimming took off 3 bases at V and 7 bases at J, with 7 bases between the two ends. CDR3 amino acids: CASSFLSNEQFF. The CDR3 region has the DNA TGTGCCAGCAGCTTTCTCTCGAATGAGCAGTTCTTC.

The chain uses TRBV6-5 and TRBJ2-2; 8 bases are shared with TRBD2. The CDR3 loop spans 13 amino acids. Trimming took 5 bases from V and 6 from J; bases not matched to a gene: 2. The germline V gene encodes CDR1 MNHEY and CDR2 SVGAGI. The DNA for the CDR3 is TGTGCCAGCAGTGGACTAGCTTCCGGGGAGCTGTTTTTT. It is translated as CASSGLASGELFF.

CDR3 protein: CASMGTSYEQYF. The CDR3 nucleotides read TGTGCCAGCATGGGGACTAGTTACGAGCAGTACTTC. This chain links TRBV6-1 with TRBJ2-7; TRBD2 matches at 8 bases. The CDR3 is made up of 12 amino acids. The trim removed 7 bases at V and 4 bases at J, leaving 3 bases unmatched. Germline CDR1 MNHNS, CDR2 SASEGT.

The CDR3, as DNA: TGTGCCACCCGGACTAGTCTCAATGAGCAGTTCTTC. Amino acid sequence: CATRTSLNEQFF. The V gene is TRBV10-3, the J gene TRBJ2-1; 7 bases are a match to TRBD2. The CDR3 extends over 12 amino acids. The V segment lost 10 bases and the J segment 6 bases; nucleotides outside the gene matches: 6. Germline values: CDR1 ENHRY, CDR2 SYGVKD.

The chain combines TRBV19 with TRBJ1-1; D possibly corresponds to TRBD1 (5 bases). The CDR3 covers 14 residues. Looked up from germline, CDR1 is LNHDA and CDR2 is SQIVND (reference sequence). Trimming stripped 3 bases from V and 1 base from J, with 9 bases between. For the CDR3, the DNA is TGTGCCAGTAGTATGCAGGGAGGGAACACTGAAGCTTTCTTT. It specifies CASSMQGGNTEAFF.

This chain joins TRBV4-2 and TRBJ2-1, with D uncertain. Trimming stripped 0 bases from V and 6 bases from J, with 12 bases between. The CDR3 is 15 amino acids. Looked up from germline, CDR1 is LGHNA and CDR2 is YNFKEQ. The CDR3 DNA reads as TGTGCCAGCAGCCAAGATTATGCTAGTTCCAATGAGCAGTTCTTC. Translated, it gives CASSQDYASSNEQFF.

This clone came up once. The DNA for the CDR3 is TGTGCCAGCAGCGCCTGGACGGGGGACTACGAGCAGTACTTC. It yields the protein CASSAWTGDYEQYF. This sequence joins TRBV2 and TRBJ2-7, with D perhaps matching TRBD2 (6 bases). The germline V gene encodes CDR1 SNHLY and CDR2 FYNNEI. The germline V and J ends were trimmed by 6 bases and 3 bases, with 15 bases remaining between them. The CDR3 has 14 amino acids.

The chain combines TRBV4-3 with TRBJ2-5; possibly TRBD1 or TRBD2 for D (5 bases each). The CDR3 covers 14 residues. The V gene lost 4 bases and the J gene lost 2 bases, with 11 bases spanning the gap. The V gene's germline CDR1 is LGHNA and CDR2 YSLEER. CDR3 coding DNA: TGCGCCAGCAGCCCGGGACGGACACAAGAGACCCAGTACTTC. Translated: CASSPGRTQETQYF.

This chain uses TRBV4-1 with TRBJ2-5; D remains ambiguous. Germline V gene lookup returns CDR1 MGHRA and CDR2 YSYEKL. This CDR3 has 14 amino acids. V lost 4 bases and J lost 3, with 12 bases in between. CDR3 sequence (DNA): TGCGCCAGCAGCCGTTGGGGTGGGAAAGAGACCCAGTACTTC. Translating gives CASSRWGGKETQYF.

CDR3 in DNA: TGTGCCAGCAGCATAGGGGGCTCGGATGAAAAACTGTTTTTT. Translating it yields CASSIGGSDEKLFF. This chain uses TRBV28 with TRBJ1-4; 7 nucleotides match TRBD1. The CDR3 totals 14 residues. V lost 6 bases, J lost 6 bases, and 7 bases stayed unmatched. Germline V gene data show CDR1 as MDHEN and CDR2 as SYDVKM.

The chain combines TRBV5-8 with TRBJ1-4, with D possibly matching TRBD1 (6 bases). V was trimmed by 0 bases and J by 7 bases, leaving 10 bases between them. In germline, CDR1 is SGHTS, CDR2 YDEGEE. CDR3 size: 14 residues. In DNA, the CDR3 is TGTGCCAGCAGCTTGGTCATGACAGGTGAAAAACTGTTTTTT. This gives the protein CASSLVMTGEKLFF.

The J gene is TRBJ1-5, the V gene TRBV5-8; 8 nucleotides align to TRBD1. V gave up 4 bases and J gave up 0 bases; unmatched junction bases: 3. This CDR3 region has 15 residues. Germline-derived CDR1 and CDR2 are SGHTS and YDEGEE. The chain's CDR3 is CASSPTGDSNQPQHF. The CDR3 DNA reads as TGTGCCAGCAGCCCGACAGGGGATAGCAATCAGCCCCAGCATTTT. Complete variable domain (other parts from reference TRBV5-8 and TRBJ1-5): EAGVTQSPTHLIKTRGQQATLRCSPISGHTSVYWYQQALGLGLQFLLWYDEGEERNRGNFPPRFSGRQFPNYSSELNVNALELEDSALYLCASSPTGDSNQPQHFGDGTRLSIL.

The table lists this clone with a few counts. The V and J genes are TRBV18 and TRBJ2-3, with 12 bases fitting TRBD2. CDR3 length equals 17 residues. Per germline, CDR1 KGHSH and CDR2 LQKENI. Trimming took 8 bases from V and 2 from J; bases not matched to a gene: 11. CDR3 amino acids: CASQTRTSGALTDTQYF. The CDR3 DNA follows: TGTGCCAGCCAAACCAGGACTAGCGGGGCGCTCACAGATACGCAGTATTTT.

This chain links TRBV19 with TRBJ2-2; D not certain. The CDR3 consists of 13 residues. The germline V gene encodes CDR1 LNHDA and CDR2 SQIVND (reference sequence). V lost 6 bases to trimming and J lost 4 bases, with 9 bases between them. The CDR3, as DNA: TGTGCCAGTAGGGTGGATGTCACCGGGGAGCTGTTTTTT. Protein product: CASRVDVTGELFF.

This chain joins TRBV13 and TRBJ2-2; TRBD2 is a possible D gene (6 bases). The germline gives CDR1 PRHDT, CDR2 FYEKMQ (reference sequence). Between the trimmed V and J ends, which lost 2 bases and 5 bases, there was a span of 15 bases. CDR3 length: 16 amino acids. Here the CDR3 DNA reads TGTGCCAGCAGCTTACGGCGGGGAGGTTATACCGGGGAGCTGTTTTTT. It encodes CASSLRRGGYTGELFF.

The chain is built from TRBV28 and TRBJ1-2; no clear D gene. This CDR3 spans 15 amino acids. V lost 5 bases and J lost 5, with 18 bases in between. Germline CDR1 and CDR2: MDHEN and SYDVKM. The CDR3 DNA is TGTGCCAGCAGTACCCACCCACGGGGAGAGTATGGCTACACCTTC. Translated, it gives CASSTHPRGEYGYTF.

J is TRBJ1-1 and V is TRBV5-5, with D maybe TRBD1 (5 bases). Germline V gene data show CDR1 as SGHKS and CDR2 as YYEKEE (reference sequence). This CDR3 has 15 amino acids. Trimming cost V 4 bases and J 1 base, with 14 bases left between them. The CDR3 reads CASSQLWGTNTEAFF. In DNA, the CDR3 is TGTGCCAGCAGCCAGCTTTGGGGGACGAACACTGAAGCTTTCTTT.

The chain combines TRBV5-1 with TRBJ1-4; 12 bases match TRBD1. V lost 5 bases and J lost 8; bases outside the gene matches: 7. The CDR3 length is 15 residues. CDR1 is SGHRS, CDR2 YFSETQ, per germline. The CDR3: CASSSAGTGGEKLFF. CDR3 in DNA: TGCGCCAGCAGTTCGGCCGGGACAGGGGGCGAAAAACTGTTTTTT.

The chain carries TRBV11-2 and TRBJ1-2; a weak D match, TRBD1 (5 bases). V shed 5 bases and J shed 1 base, with 14 bases lying between them. Germline CDR1 is SGHAT and CDR2 is FQNNGV. The CDR3 is 15 amino acids. The CDR3, as DNA: TGTGCCAGCAGCCCAGCAGGGACGGTTAACTATGGCTACACCTTC. Translating it yields CASSPAGTVNYGYTF.